Presented here are 14 T cell receptor beta chains from one specimen sequenced in a study of blood T cells in healthy people across ages. A sample-barcoded 5' primer and a J-beta primer mix were used in a second PCR of roughly 7 to 12 cycles. TCRdb recomputed calls from the 5' RACE reads with MiXCR, one row per CDR3 protein. This repertoire shows about 1.5 million distinct CDR3 sequences, approximately 43% found once; its top ten account for less than 5%. Sample: blood. The receptors were sampled from a woman between 18 and 29 years old in good health.

The V and J genes are TRBV5-1 and TRBJ1-1; D unresolved. Trimming left V 0 bases short and J 0 bases short, with 12 bases between. The CDR3 extends over 16 amino acids. Germline V gives CDR1 SGHRS, CDR2 YFSETQ. DNA of the CDR3: TGCGCCAGCAGCTTGGTCCCGGGATACATGAACACTGAAGCTTTCTTT. It codes for CASSLVPGYMNTEAFF.

The V call is TRBV9, the J call TRBJ2-5; a possible D gene is TRBD1 (6 bases). This CDR3 region has 14 residues. Germline loops: CDR1 SGDLS, CDR2 YYNGEE. Between the trimmed V and J ends, which lost 0 bases and 4 bases, there was a span of 10 bases. CDR3 sequence (DNA): TGTGCCAGCAGCGTAGAGTGGGGGCGAGAGACCCAGTACTTC. Protein: CASSVEWGRETQYF.

The chain links TRBV12-5 to TRBJ2-5; D tentatively fits TRBD1 or TRBD2 (5 bases each). CDR1 and CDR2 from the germline V gene are LGHNT and FRNRAP. With 2 bases removed from V and 3 bases from J, the gap between germline ends came to 10 bases. The CDR3 totals 14 residues. The CDR3 bases are TGTGCTAGTGGTTTGTACGGGGCCGAAGAGACCCAGTACTTC. Protein: CASGLYGAEETQYF.

The rearrangement uses TRBV20-1 and TRBJ1-2; a possible D gene is TRBD1 (5 bases). Trimming removed 3 bases at V and 8 bases at J, with 22 bases between. The CDR3 runs 15 residues. CDR1 and CDR2 from the germline V gene are DFQATT and SNEGSKA (reference sequence). The DNA of the CDR3 is TGCAGTGCTAGGGGGGACCGGGCCCTGGATCACGGCTACACCTTC. Its protein product is CSARGDRALDHGYTF.

This chain uses TRBV6-7 with TRBJ2-4; 11 bases agree with TRBD2. The J call is in doubt because the DNA end fits TRBJ2-7 better. TRBV6-7 is labeled an ORF, and its function is uncertain. CDR3 length equals 18 residues. CDR3 region: CASSYIPKTSGSFYEQYF. The CDR3 DNA sequence: TGTGCCAGCAGTTACATACCCAAAACTAGCGGGAGTTTCTACGAGCAGTACTTC.

This clonotype was seen only once. The gene calls are TRBV21-1 and TRBJ1-1. TRBV21-1 is described as a pseudogene. There are 12 residues in the CDR3. This chain's CDR3 is CASVLVNTEAFF. Here the CDR3 DNA reads TGTGCCAGCGTACTAGTGAACACTGAAGCTTTCTTT.

Remarks on this clonotype: This likely stems from a read error, as it lies one base from a far larger clone. The chain links TRBV7-9 to TRBJ1-2; possible D gene TRBD1, 5 bases. Germline CDR1 is SEHNR and CDR2 is FQNEAQ (reference sequence). This CDR3 has 12 residues. CDR3 nucleotide sequence: TGTGCCAGCAGCTTAAGGGGCTATGGCCACACCTTC. This codes for CASSLRGYGHTF. The variable domain in full, with the rest retrieved from reference TRBV7-9 and TRBJ1-2, is DTGVSQNPRHKITKRGQNVTFRCDPISEHNRLYWYRQTLGQGPEFLTYFQNEAQLEKSRLLSDRFSAERPKGSFSTLEIQRTEQGDSAMYLCASSLRGYGHTFGSGTRLTVV.

The chain has TRBV4-1 and TRBJ1-4; 11 bases are a match to TRBD1. The CDR3 contains 16 residues. Germline V gene data show CDR1 as MGHRA and CDR2 as YSYEKL. The V gene end was trimmed by 3 bases and the J gene end by 8 bases; junction bases not matched to a gene: 8. This CDR3 is CASSQDSGTGGEKLFF. CDR3 coding DNA: TGCGCCAGCAGCCAGGATTCCGGGACAGGGGGAGAAAAACTGTTTTTT.

To note about this clonotype: At one of its ends the junction is not consistent with the germline gene, which may arise from a read error. The chain has TRBV15 and TRBJ2-1, with unresolved D. There are 17 residues in the CDR3. CDR1 is LNHNV, CDR2 YYDKDF, per germline (reference sequence). CDR3 nucleotides: TGTGCCACCAGCGGAGAGCTTTCACTAAGCTCCTACAATGAGCAGTTCTTC. Translation gives CATSGELSLSSYNEQFF.

The chain uses TRBV10-3 and TRBJ1-1; possible D gene TRBD1, 6 bases. Per germline, CDR1 ENHRY and CDR2 SYGVKD. V was shortened by 6 bases and J by 6 bases, with 11 bases between the two germline ends. The CDR3 is made up of 12 amino acids. The CDR3 DNA reads as TGTGCCATCAGAGAGGGGGGATCTGAAGCTTTCTTT. It codes for CAIREGGSEAFF.

CDR3 in DNA: TGTGCCAGCAGCTTAGTTGGGGCAGGGGTAGCCGAGCAGTACTTC. Protein product: CASSLVGAGVAEQYF. V is TRBV7-8 and J is TRBJ2-7, with D possibly TRBD1 on 6 matching bases. The germline V and J ends were trimmed by 1 base and 6 bases, with 16 bases remaining between them. The CDR3 totals 15 residues. Germline V gives CDR1 SGHVS, CDR2 FQNEAQ.

The chain combines TRBV12-3 or TRBV12-4 with TRBJ1-1, with D uncertain. Trimming stripped 0 bases from V and 3 bases from J, with 8 bases between. CDR3 size: 14 residues. CDR3 sequence (DNA): TGTGCCAGCAGTTTAGCCAGCGGGTACACTGAAGCTTTCTTT. It yields the protein CASSLASGYTEAFF.

Concerning this clonotype itself: One end of the junction fails to match germline, which may point to a read error. V and J are TRBV7-9 and TRBJ2-7, with no clear D. The CDR3 runs 16 residues. Germline CDR1 is SEHNR and CDR2 is FQNEAQ (reference sequence). CDR3 protein: CASSLFSSESSCEQYF. In DNA, the CDR3 is TGTGCCAGCAGCTTATTCAGTTCCGAGAGCTCCTGCGAGCAGTACTTC.

This clonotype was counted only a few times. The gene calls are TRBV30 and TRBJ1-2, with D perhaps TRBD1 (5 bases). The CDR3 length is 14 residues. Germline lookup yields CDR1 GTSNPN and CDR2 SVGIG (reference sequence). V lost 4 bases and J lost 4, with 16 bases in between. CDR3: CAWTQVGGVYGYTF. DNA of the CDR3: TGTGCCTGGACCCAAGTTGGGGGGGTCTATGGCTACACCTTC.